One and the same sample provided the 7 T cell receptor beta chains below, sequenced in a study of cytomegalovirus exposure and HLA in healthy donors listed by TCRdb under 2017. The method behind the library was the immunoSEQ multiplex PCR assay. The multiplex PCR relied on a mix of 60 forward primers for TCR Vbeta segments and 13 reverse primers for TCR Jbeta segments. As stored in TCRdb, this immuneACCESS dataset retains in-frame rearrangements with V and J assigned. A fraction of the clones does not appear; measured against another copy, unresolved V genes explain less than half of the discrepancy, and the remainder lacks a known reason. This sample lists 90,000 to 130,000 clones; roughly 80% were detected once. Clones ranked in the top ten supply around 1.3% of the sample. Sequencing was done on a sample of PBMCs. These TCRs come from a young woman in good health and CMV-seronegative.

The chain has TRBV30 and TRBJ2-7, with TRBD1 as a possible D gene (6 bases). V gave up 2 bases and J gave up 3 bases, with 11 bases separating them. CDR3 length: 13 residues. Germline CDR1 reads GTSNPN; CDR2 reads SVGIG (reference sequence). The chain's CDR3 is CAWSLDSGYEQYF. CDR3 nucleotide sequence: TGTGCCTGGAGTCTGGACAGTGGCTACGAGCAGTACTTC.

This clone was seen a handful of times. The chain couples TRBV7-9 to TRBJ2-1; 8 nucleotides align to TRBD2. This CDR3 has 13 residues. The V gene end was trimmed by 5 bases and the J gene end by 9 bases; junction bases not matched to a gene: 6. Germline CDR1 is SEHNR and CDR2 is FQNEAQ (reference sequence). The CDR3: CASSLGLATEQFF. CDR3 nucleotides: TGTGCCAGCAGCCTTGGACTAGCTACTGAGCAGTTCTTC.

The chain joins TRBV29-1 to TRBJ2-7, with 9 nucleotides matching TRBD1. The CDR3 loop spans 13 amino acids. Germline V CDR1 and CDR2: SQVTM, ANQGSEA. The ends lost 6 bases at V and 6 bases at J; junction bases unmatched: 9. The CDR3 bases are TGCAGCGTGACAGGGGGTCGACTCGGCGAGCAGTACTTC. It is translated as CSVTGGRLGEQYF.

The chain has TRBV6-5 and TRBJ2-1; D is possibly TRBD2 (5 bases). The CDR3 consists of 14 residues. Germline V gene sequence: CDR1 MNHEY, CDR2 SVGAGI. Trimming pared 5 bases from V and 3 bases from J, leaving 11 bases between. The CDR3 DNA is TGTGCCAGCAGTCCTGACTACTTCTACAATGAGCAGTTCTTC. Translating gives CASSPDYFYNEQFF.

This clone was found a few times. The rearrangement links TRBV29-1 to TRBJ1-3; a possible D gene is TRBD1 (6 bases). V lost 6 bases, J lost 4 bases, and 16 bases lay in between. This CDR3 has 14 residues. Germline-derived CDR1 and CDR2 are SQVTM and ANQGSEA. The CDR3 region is CSVSGVAGGNTIYF. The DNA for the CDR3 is TGCAGCGTCTCAGGGGTTGCAGGGGGAAACACCATATATTTT. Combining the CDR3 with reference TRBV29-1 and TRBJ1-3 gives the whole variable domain SAVISQKPSRDICQRGTSLTIQCQVDSQVTMMFWYRQQPGQSLTLIATANQGSEATYESGFVIDKFPISRPNLTFSTLTVSNMSPEDSSIYLCSVSGVAGGNTIYFGEGSWLTVV.

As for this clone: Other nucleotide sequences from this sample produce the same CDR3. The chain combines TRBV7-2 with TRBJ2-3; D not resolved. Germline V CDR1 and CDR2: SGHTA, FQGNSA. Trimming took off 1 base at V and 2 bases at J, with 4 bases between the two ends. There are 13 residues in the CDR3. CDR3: CASSLGHTDTQYF. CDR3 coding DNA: TGTGCCAGCAGCTTAGGGCACACAGATACGCAGTATTTT.

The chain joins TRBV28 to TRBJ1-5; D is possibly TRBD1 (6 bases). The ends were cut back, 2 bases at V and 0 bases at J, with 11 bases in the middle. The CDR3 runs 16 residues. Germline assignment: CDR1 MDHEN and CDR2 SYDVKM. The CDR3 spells CASSLAGAGSNQPQHF. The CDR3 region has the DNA TGTGCCAGCAGTTTAGCAGGGGCCGGTAGCAATCAGCCCCAGCATTTT.